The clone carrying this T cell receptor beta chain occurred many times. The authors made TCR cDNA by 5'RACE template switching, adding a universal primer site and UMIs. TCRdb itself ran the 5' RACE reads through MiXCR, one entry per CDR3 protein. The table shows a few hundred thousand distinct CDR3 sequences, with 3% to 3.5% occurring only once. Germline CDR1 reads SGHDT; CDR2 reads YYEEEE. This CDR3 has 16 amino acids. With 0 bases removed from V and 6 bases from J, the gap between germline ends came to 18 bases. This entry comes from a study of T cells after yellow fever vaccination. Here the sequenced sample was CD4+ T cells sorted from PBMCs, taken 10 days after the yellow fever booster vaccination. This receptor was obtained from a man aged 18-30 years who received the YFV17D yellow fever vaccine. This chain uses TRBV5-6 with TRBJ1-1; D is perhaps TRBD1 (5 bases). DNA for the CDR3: TGTGCCAGCAGCTTGGAAGGGTACGGGACGCCGGCTGAAGCTTTCTTT. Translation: CASSLEGYGTPAEAFF.